The sequence of this TCR beta chain was determined in a study of T cell repertoires in cytomegalovirus infection. About the research overall: Both CMV infection and a matching HLA type were indicated by public TCR beta signatures.

Broader study findings: CMV carriers with the relevant HLA were identified by cumulative public TCR beta family frequency. The ex vivo response was dominated by HLA-C-restricted CMV-specific TCR beta clonotypes.

TCRdb called the reads again in MiXCR, with one record for every CDR3 protein. The sample lists nearly 450,000 distinct CDR3 sequences, approximately 32% seen once, with 12% to 15% in the top ten. This clonotype has at least ten counts. Its antigen is as yet unknown. CDR1 is SGHTA, CDR2 FQGNSA, per germline. This CDR3 is 14 amino acids long. V was shortened by 5 bases and J by 4 bases, with 14 bases between the two germline ends. This TCR was recovered from a human donor in good health (CMV status not recorded). Some clones in this sample may be carry-over from other donors' samples. V usage is TRBV7-2 and J usage is TRBJ1-1; D perhaps matches TRBD1 (6 bases). The specimen was PBMCs. CDR3 sequence reads: CASSHGGRSTEAFF. The CDR3 bases are TGTGCCAGCAGCCACGGGGGGCGGAGCACTGAAGCTTTCTTT.